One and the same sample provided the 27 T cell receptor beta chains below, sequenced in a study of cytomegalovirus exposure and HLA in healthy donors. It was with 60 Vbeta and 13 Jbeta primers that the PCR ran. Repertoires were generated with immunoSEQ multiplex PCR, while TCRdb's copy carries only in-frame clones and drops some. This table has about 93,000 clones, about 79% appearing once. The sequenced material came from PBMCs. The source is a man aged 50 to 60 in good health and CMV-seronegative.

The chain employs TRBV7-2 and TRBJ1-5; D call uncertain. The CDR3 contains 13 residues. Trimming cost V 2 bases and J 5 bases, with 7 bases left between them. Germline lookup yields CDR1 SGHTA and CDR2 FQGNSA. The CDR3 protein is CASSLRGDQPQHF. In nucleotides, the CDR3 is TGTGCCAGCAGCTTACGGGGTGATCAGCCCCAGCATTTT.

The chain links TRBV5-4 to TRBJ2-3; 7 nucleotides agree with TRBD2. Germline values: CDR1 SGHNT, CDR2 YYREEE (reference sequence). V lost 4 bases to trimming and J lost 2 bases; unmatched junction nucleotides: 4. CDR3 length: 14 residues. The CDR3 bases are TGTGCCAGCAGCACCGGGACTATCACAGATACGCAGTATTTT. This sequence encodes CASSTGTITDTQYF.

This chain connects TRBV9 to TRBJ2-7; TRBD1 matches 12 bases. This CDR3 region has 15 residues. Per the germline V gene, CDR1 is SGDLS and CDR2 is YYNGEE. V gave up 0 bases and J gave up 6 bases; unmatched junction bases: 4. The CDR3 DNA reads TGTGCCAGCAGCGTAGAGGGACAGGGGGCACTCGAGCAGTACTTC. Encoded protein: CASSVEGQGALEQYF.

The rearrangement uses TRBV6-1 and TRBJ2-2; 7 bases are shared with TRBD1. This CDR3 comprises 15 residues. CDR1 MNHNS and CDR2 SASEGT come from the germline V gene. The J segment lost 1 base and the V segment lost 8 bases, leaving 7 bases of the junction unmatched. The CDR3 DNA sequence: TGTGCCAGCCTCACGAACAGGGGGAACACCGGGGAGCTGTTTTTT. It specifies CASLTNRGNTGELFF.

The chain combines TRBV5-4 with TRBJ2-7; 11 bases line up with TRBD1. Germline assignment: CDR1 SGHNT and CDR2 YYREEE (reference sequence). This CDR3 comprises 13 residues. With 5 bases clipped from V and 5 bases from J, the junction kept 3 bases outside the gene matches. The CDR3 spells CASRGTGGDEQYF. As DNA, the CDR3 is TGTGCCAGCAGGGGGACAGGGGGGGACGAGCAGTACTTC.

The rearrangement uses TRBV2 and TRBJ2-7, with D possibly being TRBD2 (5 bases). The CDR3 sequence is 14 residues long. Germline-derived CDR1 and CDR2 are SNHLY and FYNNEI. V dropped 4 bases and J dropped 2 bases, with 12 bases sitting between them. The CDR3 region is CASSVSGFTYEQYF. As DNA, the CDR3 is TGTGCCAGCAGTGTTTCGGGGTTTACCTACGAGCAGTACTTC.

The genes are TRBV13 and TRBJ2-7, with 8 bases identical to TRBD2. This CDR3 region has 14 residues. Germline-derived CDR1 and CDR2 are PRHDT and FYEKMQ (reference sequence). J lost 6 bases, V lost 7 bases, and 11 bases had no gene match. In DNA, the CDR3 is TGTGCCAGCACTTCGGGGGGGCCGGAGGGCGAGCAGTACTTC. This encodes CASTSGGPEGEQYF.

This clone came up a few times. The CDR3 is CASSFSPGGGETQYF. CDR3 DNA: TGTGCCAGCAGCTTTTCACCGGGAGGGGGGGAGACCCAGTACTTC. V gene TRBV11-2 combines with J gene TRBJ2-5; TRBD2 matches 8 bases. Per the germline V gene, CDR1 is SGHAT and CDR2 is FQNNGV. The CDR3 spans 15 residues. The V and J ends lost 3 bases and 5 bases, in that order; junction bases with no gene match: 8.

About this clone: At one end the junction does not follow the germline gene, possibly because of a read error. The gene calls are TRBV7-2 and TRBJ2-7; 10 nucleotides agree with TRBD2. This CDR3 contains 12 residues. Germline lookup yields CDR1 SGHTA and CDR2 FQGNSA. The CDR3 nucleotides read TGTGCCAGCAGCCCAGCGGGAGGGCCTGGTGAATTC. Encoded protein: CASSPAGGPGEF. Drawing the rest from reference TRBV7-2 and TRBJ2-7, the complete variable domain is GAGVSQSPSNKVTEKGKDVELRCDPISGHTALYWYRQSLGQGLEFLIYFQGNSAPDKSGLPSDRFSAERTGGSVSTLTIQRTQQEDSAVYLCASSPAGGPGEFGPGTRLTVT.

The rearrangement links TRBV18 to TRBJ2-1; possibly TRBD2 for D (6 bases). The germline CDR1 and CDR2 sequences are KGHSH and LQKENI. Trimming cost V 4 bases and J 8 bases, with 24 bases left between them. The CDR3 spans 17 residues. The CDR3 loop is CASSRGLRGVIGDEQFF. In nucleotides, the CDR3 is TGTGCCAGCTCACGGGGGTTGCGGGGCGTTATTGGAGATGAGCAGTTCTTC.

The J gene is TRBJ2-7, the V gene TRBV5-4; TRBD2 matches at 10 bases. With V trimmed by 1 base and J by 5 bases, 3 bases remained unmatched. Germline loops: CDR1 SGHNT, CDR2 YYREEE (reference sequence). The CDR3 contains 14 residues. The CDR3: CASSLRLAGDEQYF. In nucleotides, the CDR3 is TGTGCCAGCAGCTTGCGGCTAGCGGGAGACGAGCAGTACTTC. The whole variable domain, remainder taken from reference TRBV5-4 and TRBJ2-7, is ETGVTQSPTHLIKTRGQQVTLRCSSQSGHNTVSWYQQALGQGPQFIFQYYREEENGRGNFPPRFSGLQFPNYSSELNVNALELDDSALYLCASSLRLAGDEQYFGPGTRLTVT.

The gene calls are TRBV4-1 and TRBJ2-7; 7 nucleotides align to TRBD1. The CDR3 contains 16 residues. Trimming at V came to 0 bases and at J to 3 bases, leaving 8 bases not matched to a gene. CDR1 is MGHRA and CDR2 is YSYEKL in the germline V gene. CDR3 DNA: TGCGCCAGCAGCCAAGAAGTGAGGACAGGAATCTACGAGCAGTACTTC. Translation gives CASSQEVRTGIYEQYF.

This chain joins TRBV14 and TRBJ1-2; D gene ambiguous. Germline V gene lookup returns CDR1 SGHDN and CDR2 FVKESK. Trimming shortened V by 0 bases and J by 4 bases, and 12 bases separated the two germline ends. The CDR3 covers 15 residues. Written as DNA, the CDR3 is TGTGCCAGCAGCCAAGATCGGGTCGGGTCCTATGGCTACACCTTC. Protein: CASSQDRVGSYGYTF.

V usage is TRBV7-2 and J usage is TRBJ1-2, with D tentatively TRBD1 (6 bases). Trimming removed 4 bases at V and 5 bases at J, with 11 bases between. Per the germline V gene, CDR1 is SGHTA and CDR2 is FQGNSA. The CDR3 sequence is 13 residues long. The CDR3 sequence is CASSSDRRYGYTF. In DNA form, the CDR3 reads TGTGCCAGCAGCTCGGACAGACGATATGGCTACACCTTC.

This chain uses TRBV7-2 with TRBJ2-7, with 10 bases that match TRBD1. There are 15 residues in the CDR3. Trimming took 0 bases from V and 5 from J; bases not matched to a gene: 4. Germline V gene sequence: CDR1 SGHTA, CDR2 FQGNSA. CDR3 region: CASSLAGTGVNEQYF. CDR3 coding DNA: TGTGCCAGCAGCTTAGCCGGGACAGGGGTGAACGAGCAGTACTTC.

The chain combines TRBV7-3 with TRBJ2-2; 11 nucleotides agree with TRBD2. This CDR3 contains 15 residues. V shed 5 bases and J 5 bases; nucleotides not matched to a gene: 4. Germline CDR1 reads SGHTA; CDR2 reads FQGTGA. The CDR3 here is CASSVAGGRTGELFF. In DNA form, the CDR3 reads TGTGCCAGCAGCGTAGCGGGAGGGCGGACCGGGGAGCTGTTTTTT.

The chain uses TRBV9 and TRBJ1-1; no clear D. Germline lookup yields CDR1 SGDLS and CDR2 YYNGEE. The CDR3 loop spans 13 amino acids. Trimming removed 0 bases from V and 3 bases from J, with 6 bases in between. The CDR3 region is CASSVERDTEAFF. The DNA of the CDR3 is TGTGCCAGCAGCGTAGAACGGGACACTGAAGCTTTCTTT.

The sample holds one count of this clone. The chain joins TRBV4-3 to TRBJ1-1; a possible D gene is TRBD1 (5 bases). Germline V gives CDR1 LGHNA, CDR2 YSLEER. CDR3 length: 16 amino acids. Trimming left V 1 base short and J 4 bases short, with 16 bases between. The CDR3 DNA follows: TGCGCCAGCAGCCAAGGTACTGCTTTAGGGGCCACTGAAGCTTTCTTT. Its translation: CASSQGTALGATEAFF.

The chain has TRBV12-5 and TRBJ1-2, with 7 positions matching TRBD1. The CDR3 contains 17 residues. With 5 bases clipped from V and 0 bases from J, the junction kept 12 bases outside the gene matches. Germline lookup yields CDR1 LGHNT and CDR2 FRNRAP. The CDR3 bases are TGTGCTAGTGGTCAAGGTCGACAGGGCGCTACTAACTATGGCTACACCTTC. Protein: CASGQGRQGATNYGYTF.

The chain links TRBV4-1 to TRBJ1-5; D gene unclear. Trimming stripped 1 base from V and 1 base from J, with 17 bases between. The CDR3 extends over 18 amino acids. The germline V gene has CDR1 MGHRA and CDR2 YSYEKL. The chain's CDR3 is CASSQGPLSRSSNQPQHF. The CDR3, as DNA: TGCGCCAGCAGCCAAGGCCCCTTGTCCCGGTCGAGCAATCAGCCCCAGCATTTT.

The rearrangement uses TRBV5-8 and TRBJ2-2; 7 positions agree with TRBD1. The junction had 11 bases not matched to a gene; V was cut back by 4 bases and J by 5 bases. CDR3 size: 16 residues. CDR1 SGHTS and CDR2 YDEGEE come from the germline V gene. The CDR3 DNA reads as TGTGCCAGCAGCCCCGAAGGGGGCCCTCGGACCGGGGAGCTGTTTTTT. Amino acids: CASSPEGGPRTGELFF.

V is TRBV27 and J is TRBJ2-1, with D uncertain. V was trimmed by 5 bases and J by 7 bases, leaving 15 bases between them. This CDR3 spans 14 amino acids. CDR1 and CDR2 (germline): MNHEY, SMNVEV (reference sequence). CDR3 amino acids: CASSPPSYSNEQFF. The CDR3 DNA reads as TGTGCCAGCAGTCCACCTTCCTACTCTAATGAGCAGTTCTTC.

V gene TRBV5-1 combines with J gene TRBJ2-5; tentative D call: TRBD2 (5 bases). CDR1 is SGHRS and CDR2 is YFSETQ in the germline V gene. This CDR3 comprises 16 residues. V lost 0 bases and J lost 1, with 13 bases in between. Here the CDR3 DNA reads TGCGCCAGCAGCTTGGTCGGGATTGGGCCCCAAGAGACCCAGTACTTC. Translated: CASSLVGIGPQETQYF. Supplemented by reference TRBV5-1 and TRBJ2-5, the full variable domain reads KAGVTQTPRYLIKTRGQQVTLSCSPISGHRSVSWYQQTPGQGLQFLFEYFSETQRNKGNFPGRFSGRQFSNSRSEMNVSTLELGDSALYLCASSLVGIGPQETQYFGPGTRLLVL.

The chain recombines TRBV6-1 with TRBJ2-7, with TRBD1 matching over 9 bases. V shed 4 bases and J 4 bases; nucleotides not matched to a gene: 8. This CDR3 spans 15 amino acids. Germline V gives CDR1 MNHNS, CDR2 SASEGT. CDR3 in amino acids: CASSAFGQGMYEQYF. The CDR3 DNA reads TGTGCCAGCAGTGCATTCGGACAGGGGATGTACGAGCAGTACTTC.

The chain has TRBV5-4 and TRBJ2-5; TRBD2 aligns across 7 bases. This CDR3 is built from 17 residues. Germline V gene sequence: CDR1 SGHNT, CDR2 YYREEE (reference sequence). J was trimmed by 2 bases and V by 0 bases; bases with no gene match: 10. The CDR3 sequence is CASSLGRGVGSQETQYF. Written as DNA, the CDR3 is TGTGCCAGCAGCTTGGGACGGGGGGTAGGTTCACAAGAGACCCAGTACTTC.

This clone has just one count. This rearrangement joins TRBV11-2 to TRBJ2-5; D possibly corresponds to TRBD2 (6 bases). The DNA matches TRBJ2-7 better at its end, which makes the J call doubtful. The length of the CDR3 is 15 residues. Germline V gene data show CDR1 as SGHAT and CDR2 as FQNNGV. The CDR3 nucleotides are TGTGCCAGCAGCTTAGATATCCTAGCGAACTACGAGCAGTACTTC. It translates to CASSLDILANYEQYF.

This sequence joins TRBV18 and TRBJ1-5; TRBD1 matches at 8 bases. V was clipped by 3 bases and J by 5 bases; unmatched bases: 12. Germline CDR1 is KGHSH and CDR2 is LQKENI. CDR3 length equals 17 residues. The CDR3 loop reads CASSPSAGQGSYQPQHF. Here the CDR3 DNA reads TGTGCCAGCTCACCCTCGGCAGGACAGGGTAGTTATCAGCCCCAGCATTTT.